This TCR beta chain was sequenced for a study of shared clonotypes between healthy human individuals (dated by TCRdb to 2019 to 2021). Some background on the complete study: The cohort included three men and a couple of women between 18 and 49 years of age. For each donor, three plates each were used for CD4 naive and CD4 memory, two plates were used for CD8 naive, and one plate was used for CD8 memory. To estimate repertoire size and how much clonotype sharing occurs between individuals, the study deeply sequenced the blood TCR repertoires of roughly 5 healthy adults. Libraries were prepared and TCR repertoires were sequenced by different laboratories using diverse techniques, in order to increase sequencing depth and limit assay-specific biases. Leukapheresis yielded between about 0.94 and 9.5 billion PBMCs per donor. Study-wide conclusions, independent of this receptor: Pairwise subsampling indicated that sequencing depth was expected to affect the degree of clonotype sharing among donors. Estimated clonotype richness was generally larger for naive than for memory subsets. Even with the large sequencing depth, rarefaction of the sorted-subset datasets indicated that sequencing was incomplete. Around 5.4% of naive CD4, around 3.5% of naive CD8, approximately 2.2% of memory CD4, and 0.4% of memory CD8 clonotypes were shared across four donors. Sampling was restricted to blood, and TCR repertoires in tissues likely differ from the TCR repertoires found in blood. Higher generation probabilities were observed for clonotypes shared by all four sorted-subset donors than for non-shared clonotypes. Because the study included only a small number of donors, the genetic and exposure-history diversity represented was limited.

Using the deep immunoSEQ assay, multiplex PCR amplified TCR CDR3 regions from genomic DNA. For each cell subset, the extracted genomic DNA was distributed evenly across all wells of several immunoSEQ 96-well plates, and each plate served as one replicate. For sorted subsets, each replicate PCR was loaded with roughly 0.2 ug genomic DNA, equivalent to 30,000 to 35,000 T cell genomes. Purified libraries were measured with a Qubit 3.0 fluorometer, size-checked on a Bioanalyzer 2100, and measured again with the KAPA Library Quantification kit. Every immunoSEQ 96-well plate was sequenced on a dedicated single-read 150-cycle Illumina NextSeq 550 flow cell. Per the original workflow: Because the immunoSEQ output included only junctional sequences and no quality scores, the filtering could not be the same as the filtering used for full-length reads. To assign V/J genes and CDR3, sequences were annotated against IMGT germline references using PyIR, a Python wrapper for IgBLAST v1.9. Reads were filtered out if the reads had weak V/J assignments (E-value above 1e-6), no CDR3, stop codons, out-of-frame junctions, or ambiguous translated residues. V3J clonotypes were defined as sequences sharing an identical inferred V gene, J gene, and CDR3 amino acid sequence. Percentage overlap between repertoires was calculated by dividing the number of shared unique clonotypes by the size of the smaller repertoire. RTK rarefaction, the Chao1 estimator, and Recon v2.1 estimates of unobserved clonotypes were used to assess repertoire richness. OLGA was used to compute generation probabilities for all TCRbeta clonotypes that the gDNA method yielded from a handful of donors. TCRdb obtained this table from immuneACCESS and retained in-frame rearrangements with V and J assigned. These tables miss some clones; where compared with another copy, unresolved V genes account for less than half of the shortfall, and the remainder is unexplained. D and trimming come from the DNA, and the V and J calls and clone size come from that table. Present in this sample are millions of clones, just over 90% of which were seen just once. The ten biggest clones cover about 0.13% of the sample.

Donors were healthy HIV-negative adults with no recently reported acute infections or vaccinations. Every donor was a Caucasian adult residing in Nashville, Tennessee, USA. CD4+ T cells were enriched by magnetic negative selection, after which naive cells were positively selected on CD45RA and the negative fraction was taken as the memory subset. After blood collection by leukapheresis, PBMCs were isolated using Ficoll-Histopaque density gradient centrifugation and then cryopreserved in the vapor phase of liquid nitrogen. Purity and quantity of every magnetically sorted T cell population were checked by analytical flow cytometry. Each sorted fraction had its genomic DNA isolated and then quantified by UV absorbance on a Nanodrop 2000c. Sequences PRHDT (CDR1) and FYEKMQ (CDR2) are obtained from the germline V gene (reference sequence). Reading from cysteine to phenylalanine, the CDR3 counts 16 amino acids. Just CDR3 DNA is preserved here, 48 bases in frame from base 1. The junction shows trimming of 5 bases on V and 3 bases on J, plus 17 bases between the germline ends.

Of note for this clone: No cognate antigen has been identified for it. No much larger clone exists at a distance of one base, and base qualities are not known.

This TCR came from a man aged 18 to 35 in good health. Sequenced input: naive CD4+ T cells sorted from blood. What the cell subset or site label conveys for this sample: CD45RA+ positively selected. Recombination linked TRBV13 to TRBJ1-3; tentative D gene TRBD1, with 5 bases matching. The CDR3 has the sequence CASSPDGTLRGNTIYF. The base sequence is TGTGCCAGCAGCCCAGATGGGACCCTCCGTGGAAACACCATATATTTT.